Sequencing of this TCR beta chain was carried out in a study of blood T cells in healthy people across ages. This clonotype was seen only a few times. Germline values: CDR1 SGHRS, CDR2 YFSETQ. V dropped 0 bases and J dropped 0 bases, with 9 bases sitting between them. CDR3 size: 15 residues. In terms of origin and age, donors were healthy Caucasian individuals from Russia aged about 6 to 100. Per sample, at least 6 micrograms of total RNA were extracted. The use of a sample-barcoded 5' primer and a J-beta primer mix characterized a second PCR of about 7 to 12 cycles. From the 5' RACE reads, TCRdb called clonotypes with MiXCR, one entry per CDR3 protein. This sample carries about 780,000 distinct CDR3 sequences, under 30% of them seen once, and the ten largest clones take around 3%. This same sample was also part of a study on T cells of mothers and their children. That source reports: Both sample barcodes and 2-4 random nucleotides came from the M1S primer of the second PCR.

The source is a boy between 10 and 17 years old in good health. The J gene is TRBJ1-1, the V gene TRBV5-1; D not certain. The sample comprised blood. The CDR3 is CASSLALRVNTEAFF. As DNA, the CDR3 is TGCGCCAGCAGCTTGGCGCTCAGAGTGAACACTGAAGCTTTCTTT.